This T cell receptor (beta chain) derives from a study of OX40 agonist ivuxolimab in advanced cancers. Profiling relied on immunoSEQ multiplex PCR, and the TCRdb table lists in-frame clones only, not all of them. The table lists about 150,000 clones, under 95% of them singletons, with 0.31% in the top ten. The CDR3 sequence is 15 residues long. Germline CDR1 and CDR2: SGHAT and FQNNGV. Trimming cost V 2 bases and J 5 bases, with 10 bases left between them. The sequence was obtained from an adult with an advanced solid tumor such as melanoma, head and neck, liver or kidney cancer. The gene calls are TRBV11-2 and TRBJ1-6; weak D call: TRBD1 (6 bases). Sequenced here: CD4+ or CD8+ T cells sorted from blood, sampled in a trial of the OX40 agonist ivuxolimab. CDR3 sequence (DNA): TGTGCCAGCAGCTTATCCAGGGGACATAATTCACCCCTCCACTTT. This sequence encodes CASSLSRGHNSPLHF.